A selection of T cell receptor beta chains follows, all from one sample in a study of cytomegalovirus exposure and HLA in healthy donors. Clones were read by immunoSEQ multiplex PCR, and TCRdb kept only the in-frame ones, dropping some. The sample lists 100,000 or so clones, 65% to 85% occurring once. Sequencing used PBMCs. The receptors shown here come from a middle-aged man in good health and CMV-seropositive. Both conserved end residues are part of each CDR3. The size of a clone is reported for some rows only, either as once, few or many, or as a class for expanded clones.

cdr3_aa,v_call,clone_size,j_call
CASSLGAGETQYF,TRBV7-3,-,TRBJ2-5
CASSLSQGQETQYF,TRBV27,-,TRBJ2-5
CASSPLAFQETQYF,TRBV27,-,TRBJ2-5
CASSISKGADGYTF,TRBV19,-,TRBJ1-2
CASSTGISYNSPLHF,TRBV2,-,TRBJ1-6
CTSIPTGNQPQHF,TRBV1,-,TRBJ1-5
CAISEGSTDTQYF,TRBV10-3,-,TRBJ2-3
CASSDRGTTGYTF,TRBV6-1,-,TRBJ1-2
CASSASPNEKLFF,TRBV25-1,-,TRBJ1-4
CASSPEQGREQYF,TRBV18,once,TRBJ2-7
CASSSQGNRGYTF,TRBV27,-,TRBJ1-2
CASSLLEGNEQFF,TRBV6-4,-,TRBJ2-1
CASSIPGQETEAFF,TRBV19,few,TRBJ1-1
CASSQDRLNYGYTF,TRBV14,few,TRBJ1-2
CASSVAGQSMNTEAFF,TRBV9,-,TRBJ1-1
CASSLGAGMNAEAFF,TRBV5-1,-,TRBJ1-1
CASSAGTGGTYEQYF,TRBV6-1,-,-
CASSLERGEGEQFF,TRBV7-2,-,TRBJ2-1
CASSPSGGNYEQYF,TRBV4-2,-,TRBJ2-7
CAWSSGEAVGYTF,TRBV30,once,TRBJ1-2
CASSTTGTVSYEQYF,TRBV7-9,-,TRBJ2-7
CASSPGLTYEQYF,TRBV18,-,-
CSVERRDTDTQYF,TRBV29-1,once,TRBJ2-3
CASSLGAGTSNEQFF,TRBV12-1,few,TRBJ2-1
CASSLGQGGDTF,TRBV18,once,TRBJ1-2
CASSQFTVRNTEAFF,TRBV4-1,-,TRBJ1-1
CASSLALLRSGGRGTGELFF,TRBV7-8,-,TRBJ2-2
CASSEANTTTNEKLFF,TRBV6-1,-,TRBJ1-4
CASSQDLAAGVGGELFF,TRBV4-2,-,TRBJ2-2
CASSRGESSYNEQFF,TRBV6-1,-,TRBJ2-1
CASSHRGGQGAYGYTF,TRBV4-1,-,TRBJ1-2
CASSYSLTNEKLFF,TRBV6-6,once,TRBJ1-4
CSVGRFDKFPYEQYF,TRBV29-1,once,TRBJ2-7
CSVRGGSIEQYF,TRBV29-1,few,TRBJ2-7
CASKLAGGNEQYF,TRBV27,-,TRBJ2-7
CASSPRGKSGELFF,TRBV5-6,-,TRBJ2-2
CASSFQGASRYEQYF,TRBV7-8,-,TRBJ2-7